The 24 T cell receptor beta chains given below trace back to one sample, sequenced in a study of OX40 agonist ivuxolimab in advanced cancers. Assay used: immunoSEQ multiplex PCR; TCRdb lists only in-frame clones, some missing. Of about 44,000 clones detected, roughly 88% appear once; the ten largest clones hold 18%. Material: CD4+ or CD8+ T cells sorted from blood, obtained in a trial of the OX40 agonist ivuxolimab. These receptors were taken from an adult with an advanced solid tumor such as melanoma, head and neck, liver or kidney cancer.

The rearrangement uses TRBV19 and TRBJ1-1; 8 bases map to TRBD1. V gave up 1 base and J gave up 2 bases; unmatched junction bases: 3. This CDR3 has 15 residues. Germline CDR1 is LNHDA and CDR2 is SQIVND (reference sequence). The CDR3 region has the DNA TGTGCCAGTAGTATAGGTTCAGGGGGCAACACTGAAGCTTTCTTT. Encoded protein: CASSIGSGGNTEAFF.

The rearrangement uses TRBV19 and TRBJ2-3; 8 bases align to TRBD1. J was trimmed by 3 bases and V by 7 bases; bases with no gene match: 6. Germline V gene data show CDR1 as LNHDA and CDR2 as SQIVND (reference sequence). This CDR3 region has 14 residues. CDR3 in DNA: TGTGCCAGTAATCAAGACAGGGGAACAGATACGCAGTATTTT. This gives the protein CASNQDRGTDTQYF. Full variable domain (missing parts from reference TRBV19 and TRBJ2-3): DGGITQSPKYLFRKEGQNVTLSCEQNLNHDAMYWYRQDPGQGLRLIYYSQIVNDFQKGDIAEGYSVSREKKESFPLTVTSAQKNPTAFYLCASNQDRGTDTQYFGPGTRLTVL.

CDR3 region: CASSDSQPQHF. CDR3 bases: TGTGCCAGCAGTGACTCCCAGCCCCAGCATTTT. The gene calls are TRBV2 and TRBJ1-5; D remains ambiguous. CDR3 length: 11 residues. The germline gives CDR1 SNHLY, CDR2 FYNNEI. V was clipped by 3 bases and J by 7 bases, with 4 bases between them.

The gene calls are TRBV27 and TRBJ1-1; 10 bases align to TRBD1. Germline V gene lookup returns CDR1 MNHEY and CDR2 SMNVEV (reference sequence). Unmatched junction bases numbered 6, after V lost 5 bases and J lost 0 bases. This CDR3 is built from 16 residues. In DNA form, the CDR3 reads TGTGCCAGCAGTCCAGACAGGGGGCGATTGAACACTGAAGCTTTCTTT. Its translation: CASSPDRGRLNTEAFF.

This sequence joins TRBV4-1 and TRBJ2-1; 9 bases match TRBD1. Unmatched junction bases numbered 10, after V lost 5 bases and J lost 8 bases. Germline V lookup: CDR1 MGHRA, CDR2 YSYEKL. CDR3 size: 15 residues. This CDR3 is CASSLTGGSMDEQFF. In DNA form, the CDR3 reads TGCGCCAGCAGCTTGACAGGGGGATCAATGGATGAGCAGTTCTTC.

The J gene is TRBJ2-5, the V gene TRBV10-3; 9 nucleotides match TRBD2. This CDR3 has 13 amino acids. V shed 11 bases and J 1 base; nucleotides not matched to a gene: 5. Germline V gene sequence: CDR1 ENHRY, CDR2 SYGVKD. In DNA, the CDR3 is TGTGCCGGGGCGGGGGGGCCCCAAGAGACCCAGTACTTC. Translating it yields CAGAGGPQETQYF.

The DNA for the CDR3 is TGTGCCAGCAGCCCCCATGGGCAGACCTACGAGCAGTACTTC. Protein: CASSPHGQTYEQYF. The chain couples TRBV5-6 to TRBJ2-7, with D unclear. CDR3 length equals 14 residues. In germline, CDR1 is SGHDT, CDR2 YYEEEE. The V end lost 4 bases, the J end lost 2 bases, and 13 bases lay between the germline ends.

The chain recombines TRBV7-9 with TRBJ2-7, with TRBD1 matching 7 bases. V lost 6 bases to trimming and J lost 2 bases; unmatched junction nucleotides: 7. The CDR3 runs to 14 residues. The germline V gene encodes CDR1 SEHNR and CDR2 FQNEAQ (reference sequence). The CDR3 reads CASSDGDRAYEQYF. Here the CDR3 DNA reads TGTGCCAGCAGTGATGGGGACAGAGCCTACGAGCAGTACTTC.

The rearrangement joins TRBV10-3 to TRBJ1-3; D is undetermined. The CDR3 covers 11 residues. Germline V lookup: CDR1 ENHRY, CDR2 SYGVKD. With 11 bases removed from V and 1 base from J, the gap between germline ends came to 6 bases. The CDR3 is CAGVSGNTIYF. CDR3 bases: TGTGCCGGGGTATCTGGAAACACCATATATTTT.

The chain employs TRBV15 and TRBJ2-7; 10 bases agree with TRBD1. CDR3 length equals 16 residues. CDR1 LNHNV and CDR2 YYDKDF come from the germline V gene (reference sequence). V lost 5 bases, J lost 4 bases, and 11 bases stayed unmatched. Here the CDR3 reads CATSSNTGTGAYEQYF. The CDR3 DNA reads as TGTGCCACCAGCTCCAATACCGGGACAGGGGCTTACGAGCAGTACTTC.

The V gene is TRBV5-1, the J gene TRBJ2-1; a weak D match, TRBD1 (6 bases). CDR1 and CDR2 (germline): SGHRS, YFSETQ. CDR3 length: 15 amino acids. V was cut by 0 bases and J by 3 bases, with 10 bases left in between. The CDR3 loop reads CASSLGTDFYNEQFF. For the CDR3, the DNA is TGCGCCAGCAGCTTGGGGACAGATTTCTACAATGAGCAGTTCTTC.

The J gene is TRBJ2-3, the V gene TRBV27; 9 positions match TRBD1. The CDR3 loop spans 16 amino acids. The germline V gene encodes CDR1 MNHEY and CDR2 SMNVEV (reference sequence). Trimming took 3 bases from V and 1 from J; bases not matched to a gene: 5. DNA of the CDR3: TGTGCCAGCAGTTTGTTGAGGGACAGGGGCACAGATACGCAGTATTTT. Its translation: CASSLLRDRGTDTQYF.

The V and J genes are TRBV5-4 and TRBJ1-1, with D tentatively TRBD1 (5 bases). Germline CDR1 is SGHNT and CDR2 is YYREEE (reference sequence). There are 13 residues in the CDR3. V lost 2 bases, J lost 6 bases, and 11 bases lay in between. The CDR3 loop is CASSFYSGPEAFF. The CDR3 nucleotides read TGTGCCAGCAGCTTCTACTCAGGGCCTGAAGCTTTCTTT.

This chain connects TRBV5-6 to TRBJ2-1; TRBD2 matches at 9 bases. V lost 4 bases, J lost 7 bases, and 9 bases stayed unmatched. Germline V gene data show CDR1 as SGHDT and CDR2 as YYEEEE. The CDR3 is 15 residues long. Here the CDR3 reads CASSPGLAGTNEQFF. CDR3 in DNA: TGTGCCAGCAGCCCCGGGCTAGCGGGGACGAATGAGCAGTTCTTC.

The chain couples TRBV7-9 to TRBJ1-2; 7 nucleotides line up with TRBD1. The length of the CDR3 is 16 residues. Losses at the gene ends were 3 bases for V and 4 bases for J; bases not matched to a gene: 11. CDR1 SEHNR and CDR2 FQNEAQ come from the germline V gene (reference sequence). CDR3 DNA: TGTGCCAGCAGCTTCGGACAGGCCCAAGGCGGCTATGGCTACACCTTC. Residues: CASSFGQAQGGYGYTF. Full variable domain (remainder filled in from reference TRBV7-9 and TRBJ1-2): DTGVSQNPRHKITKRGQNVTFRCDPISEHNRLYWYRQTLGQGPEFLTYFQNEAQLEKSRLLSDRFSAERPKGSFSTLEIQRTEQGDSAMYLCASSFGQAQGGYGYTFGSGTRLTVV.

The V gene is TRBV5-6, the J gene TRBJ2-7; D is undetermined. The CDR3 runs to 14 residues. The V gene's germline CDR1 is SGHDT and CDR2 YYEEEE. Trimming shortened V by 0 bases and J by 0 bases, and 7 bases separated the two germline ends. This CDR3 is CASSLGPNSYEQYV. CDR3 in DNA: TGTGCCAGCAGCTTGGGGCCGAACTCCTACGAGCAGTACGTC.

The chain combines TRBV19 with TRBJ1-1, with no clear D. The CDR3 loop spans 14 amino acids. Deletions cut 0 bases from V and 6 bases from J, with 11 bases between. Germline assignment: CDR1 LNHDA and CDR2 SQIVND (reference sequence). The CDR3 DNA reads as TGTGCCAGTAGTATAGATGTGTATGGGGCTGAAGCTTTCTTT. Translated, it gives CASSIDVYGAEAFF.

This clone was counted a few times. This chain joins TRBV6-5 and TRBJ2-2; 7 bases are shared with TRBD2. Germline V gene sequence: CDR1 MNHEY, CDR2 SVGAGI. With V trimmed by 0 bases and J by 6 bases, 1 base remained unmatched. The CDR3 has 14 amino acids. CDR3 nucleotide sequence: TGTGCCAGCAGTTACTCTGGGGGGGCCGGGGAGCTGTTTTTT. Translating it yields CASSYSGGAGELFF.

The V gene is TRBV6-7, the J gene TRBJ1-5, with D unresolved. TRBV6-7 is sorted into the ORF group, with uncertain function. The CDR3 has 17 amino acids. Trimming took off 2 bases at V and 9 bases at J, with 23 bases between the two ends. The DNA for the CDR3 is TGTGCCAGCAGTTACCCGAGGACCGCCGTCCTTTGGCTGCCCCAGCATTTT. Translation: CASSYPRTAVLWLPQHF.

CDR3 loop: CASSPTGSTEAFF. The CDR3 DNA follows: TGTGCCAGCAGCCCGACGGGGTCAACTGAAGCTTTCTTT. The chain couples TRBV4-2 to TRBJ1-1; no reliable D call. Looked up from germline, CDR1 is LGHNA and CDR2 is YNFKEQ. The CDR3 runs to 13 residues. V gave up 4 bases and J gave up 5 bases, with 11 bases separating them.

This clone was picked up one time. This rearrangement joins TRBV7-9 to TRBJ2-5; tentatively, D is TRBD1 or TRBD2 (5 bases each). CDR3 length: 14 residues. Germline V gives CDR1 SEHNR, CDR2 FQNEAQ (reference sequence). Trimming stripped 1 base from V and 10 bases from J, with 16 bases between. Here the CDR3 DNA reads TGTGCCAGCAGCTTAGTAGGACGTGAGGGGTTCCAGTACTTC. Translating gives CASSLVGREGFQYF.

CDR3 sequence (DNA): TGTGCTAGTGGTTTGGTGGACAGACAAGAGACCCAGTACTTC. It codes for CASGLVDRQETQYF. The chain couples TRBV12-5 to TRBJ2-5, with a possible D match to TRBD1 (6 bases). V lost 0 bases to trimming and J lost 2 bases, with 7 bases between them. The CDR3 sequence is 14 residues long. From germline, CDR1 is LGHNT and CDR2 FRNRAP.

The genes are TRBV6-5 and TRBJ1-2; 7 nucleotides align to TRBD1. The CDR3 spans 15 residues. After removal of 5 bases from V and 4 bases from J, the junction contained 10 bases not matched to a gene. Germline V gene data show CDR1 as MNHEY and CDR2 as SVGAGI. The CDR3 bases are TGTGCCAGCAGTAACCCGGGACAGATATTCTATGGCTACACCTTC. Translated: CASSNPGQIFYGYTF.

The chain recombines TRBV27 with TRBJ2-3; 8 bases map to TRBD2. V was pared by 6 bases and J by 1 base, with 9 bases of the junction left unmatched. This CDR3 comprises 16 residues. The germline CDR1 and CDR2 sequences are MNHEY and SMNVEV (reference sequence). The DNA of the CDR3 is TGTGCCAGCAGCCCATGGCGGGGGGCTGGCACAGATACGCAGTATTTT. This codes for CASSPWRGAGTDTQYF.